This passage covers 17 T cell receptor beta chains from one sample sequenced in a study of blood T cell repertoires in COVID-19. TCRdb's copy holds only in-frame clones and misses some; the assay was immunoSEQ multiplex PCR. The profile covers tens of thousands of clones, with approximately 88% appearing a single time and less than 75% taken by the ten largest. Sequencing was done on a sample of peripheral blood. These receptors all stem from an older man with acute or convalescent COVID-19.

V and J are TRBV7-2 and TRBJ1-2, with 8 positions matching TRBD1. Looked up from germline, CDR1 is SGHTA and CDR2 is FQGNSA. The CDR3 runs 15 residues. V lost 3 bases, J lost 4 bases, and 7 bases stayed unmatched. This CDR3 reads CASSFTGQGFYGYTF. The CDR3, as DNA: TGTGCCAGCAGCTTTACCGGACAGGGCTTCTATGGCTACACCTTC. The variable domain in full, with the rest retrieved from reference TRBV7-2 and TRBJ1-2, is GAGVSQSPSNKVTEKGKDVELRCDPISGHTALYWYRQSLGQGLEFLIYFQGNSAPDKSGLPSDRFSAERTGGSVSTLTIQRTQQEDSAVYLCASSFTGQGFYGYTFGSGTRLTVV.

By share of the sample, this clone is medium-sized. CDR3 in amino acids: CAIPQGDPGELFF. The CDR3 DNA is TGTGCCATCCCACAGGGGGATCCCGGGGAGCTGTTTTTT. This chain links TRBV6-6 with TRBJ2-2; TRBD1 agrees at 8 bases. Germline trimming cut 10 bases from V and 6 bases from J; bases unmatched to any gene: 7. In germline, CDR1 is MNHNY, CDR2 SVGAGI (reference sequence). The CDR3 is 13 residues long.

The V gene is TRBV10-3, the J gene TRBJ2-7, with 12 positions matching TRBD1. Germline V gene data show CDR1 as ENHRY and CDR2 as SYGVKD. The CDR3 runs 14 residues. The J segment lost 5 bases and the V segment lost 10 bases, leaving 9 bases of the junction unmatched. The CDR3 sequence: CATARDRGLDEQYF. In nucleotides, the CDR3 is TGTGCCACCGCTCGGGACAGGGGGCTTGACGAGCAGTACTTC.

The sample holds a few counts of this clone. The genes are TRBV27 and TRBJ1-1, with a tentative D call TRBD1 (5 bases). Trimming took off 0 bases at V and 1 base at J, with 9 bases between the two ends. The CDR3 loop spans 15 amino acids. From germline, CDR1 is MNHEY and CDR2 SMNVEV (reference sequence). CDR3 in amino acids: CASSLSRAANTEAFF. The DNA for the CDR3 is TGTGCCAGCAGTTTATCCAGGGCAGCGAACACTGAAGCTTTCTTT.

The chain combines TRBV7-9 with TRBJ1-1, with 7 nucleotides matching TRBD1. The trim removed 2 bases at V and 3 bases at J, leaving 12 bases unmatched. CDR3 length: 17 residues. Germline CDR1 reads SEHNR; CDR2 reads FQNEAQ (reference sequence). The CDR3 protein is CASSLTAGGSWDTEAFF. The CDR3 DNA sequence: TGTGCCAGCAGCTTAACGGCAGGGGGAAGTTGGGACACTGAAGCTTTCTTT.

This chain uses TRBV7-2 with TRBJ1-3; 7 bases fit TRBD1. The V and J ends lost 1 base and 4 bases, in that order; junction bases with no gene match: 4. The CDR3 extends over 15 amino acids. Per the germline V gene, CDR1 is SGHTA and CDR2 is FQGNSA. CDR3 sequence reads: CASSLVEDRGNTIYF. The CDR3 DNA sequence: TGTGCCAGCAGCTTAGTCGAGGACAGGGGAAACACCATATATTTT.

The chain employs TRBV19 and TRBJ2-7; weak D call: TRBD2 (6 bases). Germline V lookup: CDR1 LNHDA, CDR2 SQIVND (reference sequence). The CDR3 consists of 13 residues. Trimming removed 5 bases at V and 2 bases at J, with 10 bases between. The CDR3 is CASSQRLAYEQYF. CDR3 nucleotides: TGTGCCAGTAGTCAGAGACTAGCCTACGAGCAGTACTTC.

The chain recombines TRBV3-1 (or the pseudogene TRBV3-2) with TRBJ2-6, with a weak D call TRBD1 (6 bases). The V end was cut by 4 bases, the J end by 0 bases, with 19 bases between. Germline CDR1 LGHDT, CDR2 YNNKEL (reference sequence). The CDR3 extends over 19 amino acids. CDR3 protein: CASSPHGGQLSSGANVLTF. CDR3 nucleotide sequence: TGTGCCAGCAGCCCCCATGGAGGACAGCTGAGCTCTGGGGCCAACGTCCTGACTTTC.

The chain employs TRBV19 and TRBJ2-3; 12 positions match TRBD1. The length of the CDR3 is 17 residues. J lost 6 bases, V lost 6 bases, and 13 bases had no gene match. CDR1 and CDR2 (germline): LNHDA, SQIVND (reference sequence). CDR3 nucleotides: TGTGCCAGTAGCCCAATCTCGGGACAGGGGGCTGGGGATACGCAGTATTTT. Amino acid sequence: CASSPISGQGAGDTQYF.

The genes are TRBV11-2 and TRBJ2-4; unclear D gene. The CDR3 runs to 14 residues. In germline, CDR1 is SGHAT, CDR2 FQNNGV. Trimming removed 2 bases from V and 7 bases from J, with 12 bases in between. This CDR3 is CASSLSYVVNIQYF. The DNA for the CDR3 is TGTGCCAGCAGCTTATCCTACGTAGTTAACATTCAGTACTTC.

CDR3 protein: CASSLGGPGNEQFF. The CDR3 nucleotides are TGTGCCAGCAGCTTGGGAGGGCCGGGGAATGAGCAGTTCTTC. The chain employs TRBV11-3 and TRBJ2-1, with TRBD2 identical over 7 bases. The CDR3 totals 14 residues. J was trimmed by 7 bases and V by 3 bases; bases with no gene match: 6. Germline V gene data show CDR1 as SGHNT and CDR2 as YENEEA.

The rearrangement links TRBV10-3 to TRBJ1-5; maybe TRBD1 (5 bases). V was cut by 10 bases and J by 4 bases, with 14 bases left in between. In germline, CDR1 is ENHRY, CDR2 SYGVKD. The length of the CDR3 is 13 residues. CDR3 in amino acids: CATMAEGNQPQHF. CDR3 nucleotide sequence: TGTGCCACCATGGCGGAGGGGAATCAGCCCCAGCATTTT.

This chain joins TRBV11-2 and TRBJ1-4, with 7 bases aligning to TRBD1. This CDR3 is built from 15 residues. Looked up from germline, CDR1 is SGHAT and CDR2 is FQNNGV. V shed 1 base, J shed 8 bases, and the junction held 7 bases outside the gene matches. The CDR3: CASSLAREGQEKLFF. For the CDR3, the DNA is TGTGCCAGCAGCTTAGCCCGGGAGGGACAGGAAAAACTGTTTTTT.

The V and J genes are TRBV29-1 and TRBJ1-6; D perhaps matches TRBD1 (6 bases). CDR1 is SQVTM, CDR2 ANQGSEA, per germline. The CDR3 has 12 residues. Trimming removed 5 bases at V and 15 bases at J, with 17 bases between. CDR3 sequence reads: CSVSTTGAYLHF. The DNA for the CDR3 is TGCAGCGTTTCTACGACAGGAGCGTACCTCCACTTT.

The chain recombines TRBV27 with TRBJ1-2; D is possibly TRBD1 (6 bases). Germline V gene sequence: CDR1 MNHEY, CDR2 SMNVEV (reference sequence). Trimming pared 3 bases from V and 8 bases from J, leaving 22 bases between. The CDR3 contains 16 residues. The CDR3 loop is CASSFSAGVGARGYTF. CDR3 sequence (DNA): TGTGCCAGCAGTTTTAGCGCCGGGGTGGGGGCCCGGGGCTACACCTTC.

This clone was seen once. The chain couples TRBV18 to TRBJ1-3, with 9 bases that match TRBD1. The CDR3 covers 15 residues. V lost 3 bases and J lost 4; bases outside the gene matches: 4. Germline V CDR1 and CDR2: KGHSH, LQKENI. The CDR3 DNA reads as TGTGCCAGCTCACCCACAGGGGGCGCAGGAAACACCATATATTTT. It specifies CASSPTGGAGNTIYF.

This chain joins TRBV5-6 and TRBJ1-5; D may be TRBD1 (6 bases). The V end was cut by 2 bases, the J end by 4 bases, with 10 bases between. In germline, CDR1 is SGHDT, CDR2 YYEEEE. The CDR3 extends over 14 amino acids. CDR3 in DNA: TGTGCCAGCAGCTTAGGGGGTACAAATCAGCCCCAGCATTTT. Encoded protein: CASSLGGTNQPQHF.